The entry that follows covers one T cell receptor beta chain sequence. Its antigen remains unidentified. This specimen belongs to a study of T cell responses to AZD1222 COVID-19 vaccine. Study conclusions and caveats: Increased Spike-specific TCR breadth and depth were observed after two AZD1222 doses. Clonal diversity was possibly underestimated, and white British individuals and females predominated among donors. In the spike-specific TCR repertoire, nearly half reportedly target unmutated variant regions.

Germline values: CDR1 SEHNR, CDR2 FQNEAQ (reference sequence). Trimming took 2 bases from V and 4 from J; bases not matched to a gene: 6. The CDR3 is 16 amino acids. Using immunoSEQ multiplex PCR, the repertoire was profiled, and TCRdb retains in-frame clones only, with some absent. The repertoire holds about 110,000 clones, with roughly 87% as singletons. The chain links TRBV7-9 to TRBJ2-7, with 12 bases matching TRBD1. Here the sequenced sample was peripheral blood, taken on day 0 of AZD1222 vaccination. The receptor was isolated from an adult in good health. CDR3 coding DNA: TGTGCCAGCAGCTTAAACATGGGACAGGGGGCTTACGAGCAGTACTTC. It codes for CASSLNMGQGAYEQYF.